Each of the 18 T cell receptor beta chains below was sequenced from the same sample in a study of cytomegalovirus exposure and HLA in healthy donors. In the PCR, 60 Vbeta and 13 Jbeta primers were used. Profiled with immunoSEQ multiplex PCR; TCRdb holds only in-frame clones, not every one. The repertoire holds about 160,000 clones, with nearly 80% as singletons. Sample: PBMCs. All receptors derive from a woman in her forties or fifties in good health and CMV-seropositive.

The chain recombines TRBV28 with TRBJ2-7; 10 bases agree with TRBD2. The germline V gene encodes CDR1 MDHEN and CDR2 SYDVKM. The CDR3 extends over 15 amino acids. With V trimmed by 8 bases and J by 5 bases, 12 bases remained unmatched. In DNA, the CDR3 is TGTGCCAGCGCCCGACATAGCGGGAGGAATAACGAGCAGTACTTC. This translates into CASARHSGRNNEQYF.

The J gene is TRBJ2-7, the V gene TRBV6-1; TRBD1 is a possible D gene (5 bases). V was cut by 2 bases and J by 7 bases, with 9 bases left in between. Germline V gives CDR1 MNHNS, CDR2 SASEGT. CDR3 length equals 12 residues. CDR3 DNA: TGTGCCAGCAGTGAATCAGGGTGGGAGCAGTACTTC. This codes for CASSESGWEQYF.

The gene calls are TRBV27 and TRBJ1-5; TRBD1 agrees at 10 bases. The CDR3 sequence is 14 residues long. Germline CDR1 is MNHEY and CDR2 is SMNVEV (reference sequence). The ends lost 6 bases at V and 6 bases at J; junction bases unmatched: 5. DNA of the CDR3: TGTGCCAGCAGGCGACAGGGGGCTGGTCAGCCCCAGCATTTT. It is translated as CASRRQGAGQPQHF.

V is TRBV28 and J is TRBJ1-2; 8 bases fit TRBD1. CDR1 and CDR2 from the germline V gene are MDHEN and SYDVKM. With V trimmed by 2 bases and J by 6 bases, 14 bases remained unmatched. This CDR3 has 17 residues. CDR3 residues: CASSLSASGRGRHGYTF. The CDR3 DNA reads TGTGCCAGCAGTTTAAGCGCGTCGGGCAGGGGGCGTCATGGCTACACCTTC.

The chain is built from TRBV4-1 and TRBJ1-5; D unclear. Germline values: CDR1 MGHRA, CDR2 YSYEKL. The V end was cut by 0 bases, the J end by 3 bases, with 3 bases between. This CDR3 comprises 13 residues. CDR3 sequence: CASSQELNQPQHF. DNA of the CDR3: TGCGCCAGCAGCCAAGAACTCAATCAGCCCCAGCATTTT.

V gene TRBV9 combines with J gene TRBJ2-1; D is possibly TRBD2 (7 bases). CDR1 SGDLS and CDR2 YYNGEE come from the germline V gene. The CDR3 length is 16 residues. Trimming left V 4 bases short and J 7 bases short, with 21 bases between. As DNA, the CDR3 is TGTGCCAGCAGCACTTCCGGGGGGACACAGTGGAATGAGCAGTTCTTC. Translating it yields CASSTSGGTQWNEQFF.

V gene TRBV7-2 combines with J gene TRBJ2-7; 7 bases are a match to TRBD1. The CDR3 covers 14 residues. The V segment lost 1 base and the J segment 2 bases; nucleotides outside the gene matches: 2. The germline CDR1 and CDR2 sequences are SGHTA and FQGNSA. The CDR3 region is CASSLGGQTYEQYF. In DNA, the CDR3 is TGTGCCAGCAGCTTAGGGGGACAGACCTACGAGCAGTACTTC.

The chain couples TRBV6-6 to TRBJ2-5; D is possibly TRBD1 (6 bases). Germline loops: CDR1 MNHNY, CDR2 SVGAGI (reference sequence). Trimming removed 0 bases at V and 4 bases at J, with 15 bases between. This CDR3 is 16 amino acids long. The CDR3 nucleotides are TGTGCCAGCAGTTACTCGAGGGGGACGGGGACAGAGACCCAGTACTTC. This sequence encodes CASSYSRGTGTETQYF.

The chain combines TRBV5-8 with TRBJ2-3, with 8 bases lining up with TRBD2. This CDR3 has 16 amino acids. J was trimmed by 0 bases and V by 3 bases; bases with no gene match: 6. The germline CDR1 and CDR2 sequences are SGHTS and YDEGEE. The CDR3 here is CASSSIAGLSTDTQYF. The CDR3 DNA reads TGTGCCAGCAGCTCAATAGCGGGACTTAGCACAGATACGCAGTATTTT.

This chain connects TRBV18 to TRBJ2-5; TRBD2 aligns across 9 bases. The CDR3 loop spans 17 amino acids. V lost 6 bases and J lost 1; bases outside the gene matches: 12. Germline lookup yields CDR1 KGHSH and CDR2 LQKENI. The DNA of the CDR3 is TGTGCCAGCTCGCCTCTCGGAGCGGGGGGAAGCCAAGAGACCCAGTACTTC. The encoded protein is CASSPLGAGGSQETQYF.

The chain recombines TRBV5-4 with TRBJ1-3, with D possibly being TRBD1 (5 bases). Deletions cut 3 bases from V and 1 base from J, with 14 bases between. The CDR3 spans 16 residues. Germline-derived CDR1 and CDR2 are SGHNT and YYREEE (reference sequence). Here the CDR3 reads CASSSLTGPSGNTIYF. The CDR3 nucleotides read TGTGCCAGCAGCTCACTAACAGGACCATCTGGAAACACCATATATTTT.

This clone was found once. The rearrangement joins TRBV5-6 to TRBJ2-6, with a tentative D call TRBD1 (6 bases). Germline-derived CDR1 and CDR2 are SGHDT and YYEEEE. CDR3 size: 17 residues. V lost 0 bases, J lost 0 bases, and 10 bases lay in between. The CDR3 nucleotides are TGTGCCAGCAGCTTGGACAGGGTGGTCTCTGGGGCCAACGTCCTGACTTTC. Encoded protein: CASSLDRVVSGANVLTF.

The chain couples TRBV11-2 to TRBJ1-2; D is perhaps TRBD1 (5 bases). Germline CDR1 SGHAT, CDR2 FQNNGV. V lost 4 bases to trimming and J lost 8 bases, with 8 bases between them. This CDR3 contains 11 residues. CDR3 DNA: TGTGCCAGCAGCTCGGGGGACGGCTACACCTTC. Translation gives CASSSGDGYTF.

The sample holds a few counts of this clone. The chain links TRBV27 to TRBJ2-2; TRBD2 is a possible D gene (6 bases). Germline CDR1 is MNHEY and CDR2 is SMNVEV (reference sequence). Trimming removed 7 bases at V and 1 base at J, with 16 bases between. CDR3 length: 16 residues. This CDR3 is CASTPGRGMNTGELFF. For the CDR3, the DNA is TGTGCCAGCACCCCCGGGCGGGGAATGAACACCGGGGAGCTGTTTTTT.

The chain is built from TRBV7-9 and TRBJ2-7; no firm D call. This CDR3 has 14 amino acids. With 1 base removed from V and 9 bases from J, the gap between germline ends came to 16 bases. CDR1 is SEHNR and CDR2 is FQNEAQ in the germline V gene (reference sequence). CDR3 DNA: TGTGCCAGCAGCTTAGACTCTAAACGATCCGGGCAGTACTTC. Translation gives CASSLDSKRSGQYF.

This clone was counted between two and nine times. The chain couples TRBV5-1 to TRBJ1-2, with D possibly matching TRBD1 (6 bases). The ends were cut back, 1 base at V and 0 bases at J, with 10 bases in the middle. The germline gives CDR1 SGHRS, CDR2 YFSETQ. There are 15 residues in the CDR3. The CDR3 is CASSLTGTSNYGYTF. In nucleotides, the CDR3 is TGCGCCAGCAGCTTGACCGGGACATCTAACTATGGCTACACCTTC.

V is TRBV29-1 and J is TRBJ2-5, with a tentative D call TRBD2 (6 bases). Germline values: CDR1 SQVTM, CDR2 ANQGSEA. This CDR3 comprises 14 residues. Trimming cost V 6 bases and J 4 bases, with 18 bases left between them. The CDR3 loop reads CSVVGGEGRETQYF. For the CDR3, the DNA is TGCAGCGTGGTAGGCGGGGAAGGGAGAGAGACCCAGTACTTC.

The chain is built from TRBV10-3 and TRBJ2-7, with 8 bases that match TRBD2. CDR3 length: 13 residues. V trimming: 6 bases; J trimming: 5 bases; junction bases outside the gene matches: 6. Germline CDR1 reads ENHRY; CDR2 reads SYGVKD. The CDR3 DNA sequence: TGTGCCATCAGCGGGGCGGGAGGTGACGAGCAGTACTTC. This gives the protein CAISGAGGDEQYF.